The entry that follows covers one T cell receptor beta chain sequence. Followed longitudinally, the Seattle patients had been enrolled during active infection. The data were obtained in a study of blood T cell repertoires in COVID-19. Original processing methods: Amplification from reference gene primers served as the basis for estimated nucleated cell counts. The data were produced by immunoSEQ multiplex PCR, yet TCRdb's version contains in-frame clones alone and is incomplete. V, J and clone size are taken as reported in that table, and D and trimming were inferred from the DNA itself. Of about 170,000 clones in the sample, roughly 86% were seen once. CDR1 is SQVTM, CDR2 ANQGSEA, per germline. The CDR3 has 14 residues. The V gene end was trimmed by 3 bases and the J gene end by 8 bases; junction bases not matched to a gene: 9.

The chain is built from TRBV29-1 and TRBJ2-1; 8 nucleotides line up with TRBD2. The material sequenced was peripheral blood. This clonotype was obtained from a woman of 80 years or more with COVID-19, enrolled during active disease. The CDR3 region is CSVDSGGATDEQFF. CDR3 bases: TGCAGCGTTGATTCGGGAGGGGCGACCGATGAGCAGTTCTTC.